A selection of T cell receptor beta chains follows, all from one sample in a study of technical replicates of blood from several donors. Profiled with immunoSEQ multiplex PCR; TCRdb holds only in-frame clones, not every one. The sample contains 95,000 or so clones, approximately 96% of which appear only once. Input material: T cells isolated from PBMCs. The receptors were sampled from a human donor in good health. The CDR3 runs from the conserved cysteine through the conserved F or W. Each record gives: V gene, J gene, D gene, clone size, CDR3 protein, CDR3 DNA. A D gene is named only where the DNA matches it firmly. Part of the rows lack a size; the others show once, few, many or a class for expanded clones.

V gene: TRBV30
J gene: TRBJ2-7
D gene: NA
clone size: NA
CDR3 protein: CAWGQEYF
CDR3 DNA: TGTGCCTGGGGCCAGGAGTACTTC

V gene: TRBV4-2
J gene: TRBJ2-7
D gene: TRBD2
clone size: NA
CDR3 protein: CASSHRTSGYEQYF
CDR3 DNA: TGTGCCAGCAGCCATAGGACTAGCGGCTACGAGCAGTACTTC

V gene: TRBV19
J gene: TRBJ1-2
D gene: NA
clone size: NA
CDR3 protein: CASSPTGGAGGYTF
CDR3 DNA: TGTGCCAGTAGTCCCACGGGGGGCGCAGGTGGCTACACCTTC

V gene: TRBV6-5
J gene: TRBJ2-1
D gene: TRBD1
clone size: NA
CDR3 protein: CASSYNRGTGNEQFF
CDR3 DNA: TGTGCCAGCAGTTACAATCGTGGGACAGGGAATGAGCAGTTCTTC

V gene: TRBV9
J gene: TRBJ2-3
D gene: TRBD2
clone size: NA
CDR3 protein: CASSVRMGLAGATDTQYF
CDR3 DNA: TGTGCCAGCAGCGTAAGGATGGGACTAGCGGGAGCTACAGATACGCAGTATTTT

V gene: TRBV7-3
J gene: TRBJ2-3
D gene: NA
clone size: once
CDR3 protein: CASSQAGLDTDTQYF
CDR3 DNA: TGTGCCAGCAGCCAGGCAGGACTTGACACAGATACGCAGTATTTT

V gene: TRBV4-1
J gene: TRBJ2-2
D gene: NA
clone size: NA
CDR3 protein: CASSQDLIGQLLANTGELFF
CDR3 DNA: TGCGCCAGCAGCCAAGATCTAATAGGACAACTACTCGCGAACACCGGGGAGCTGTTTTTT

V gene: TRBV12-5
J gene: TRBJ2-2
D gene: NA
clone size: once
CDR3 protein: CASALLTGELFF
CDR3 DNA: TGTGCTAGTGCCCTATTAACCGGGGAGCTGTTTTTT

V gene: TRBV11-2
J gene: TRBJ1-1
D gene: NA
clone size: NA
CDR3 protein: CASSLFGSNTEAFF
CDR3 DNA: TGTGCCAGCAGCTTGTTCGGGTCTAACACTGAAGCTTTCTTT

V gene: TRBV19
J gene: TRBJ1-3
D gene: NA
clone size: NA
CDR3 protein: CASSPQTSTAGNTIYF
CDR3 DNA: TGTGCCAGTAGTCCCCAGACATCAACGGCTGGAAACACCATATATTTT

V gene: TRBV4-1
J gene: TRBJ1-3
D gene: NA
clone size: NA
CDR3 protein: CASSRSDRSSIYF
CDR3 DNA: TGCGCCAGCAGCCGTTCTGACAGGTCGAGCATATATTTT

V gene: TRBV9
J gene: TRBJ2-7
D gene: TRBD2
clone size: NA
CDR3 protein: CASSVGSSGSYEQYF
CDR3 DNA: TGTGCCAGCAGCGTAGGCTCTAGCGGGAGCTACGAGCAGTACTTC

V gene: TRBV10-3
J gene: TRBJ2-7
D gene: NA
clone size: NA
CDR3 protein: CAIRGGDGYEQYF
CDR3 DNA: TGTGCCATCAGAGGCGGGGATGGTTACGAGCAGTACTTC

V gene: TRBV4-1
J gene: TRBJ1-4
D gene: NA
clone size: NA
CDR3 protein: CASSSFEKSATNEKLFF
CDR3 DNA: TGCGCCAGCAGCAGCTTCGAGAAAAGTGCAACTAATGAAAAACTGTTTTTT

V gene: TRBV5-6
J gene: TRBJ2-3
D gene: TRBD1
clone size: NA
CDR3 protein: CASSLTGGPDTQYF
CDR3 DNA: TGTGCCAGCAGCCTGACAGGGGGCCCAGATACGCAGTATTTT

V gene: TRBV6-1
J gene: TRBJ2-7
D gene: TRBD1
clone size: NA
CDR3 protein: CASRIRQGAYEQYF
CDR3 DNA: TGTGCCAGCAGGATAAGGCAGGGGGCCTACGAGCAGTACTTC

V gene: TRBV9
J gene: TRBJ1-3
D gene: NA
clone size: once
CDR3 protein: CASSPGVLGNTIYF
CDR3 DNA: TGTGCCAGCAGCCCGGGAGTCCTAGGAAACACCATATATTTT

V gene: TRBV13
J gene: TRBJ1-1
D gene: TRBD1
clone size: NA
CDR3 protein: CASSLLGTGGSEAFF
CDR3 DNA: TGTGCCAGCAGCTTATTAGGGACAGGGGGCTCTGAAGCTTTCTTT

V gene: TRBV9
J gene: TRBJ2-3
D gene: TRBD2
clone size: once
CDR3 protein: CASSVGGGTAADTQYF
CDR3 DNA: TGTGCCAGCAGCGTAGGGGGGGGAACGGCCGCAGATACGCAGTATTTT

V gene: TRBV4-2
J gene: TRBJ2-1
D gene: NA
clone size: NA
CDR3 protein: CASSLASYSYNEQFF
CDR3 DNA: TGTGCCAGCAGCTTAGCTAGCTACTCCTACAATGAGCAGTTCTTC

V gene: TRBV19
J gene: TRBJ1-5
D gene: NA
clone size: NA
CDR3 protein: CASMGAQSNQPQHF
CDR3 DNA: TGTGCCAGTATGGGGGCGCAGAGCAATCAGCCCCAGCATTTT

V gene: TRBV9
J gene: TRBJ2-7
D gene: NA
clone size: once
CDR3 protein: CASSVEGVGEQYF
CDR3 DNA: TGTGCCAGCAGCGTAGAGGGGGTTGGCGAGCAGTACTTC

V gene: TRBV19
J gene: TRBJ2-3
D gene: TRBD1
clone size: NA
CDR3 protein: CASSINRGEHEYF
CDR3 DNA: TGTGCCAGTAGTATAAACAGGGGGGAGCATGAGTATTTT

V gene: TRBV19
J gene: TRBJ1-5
D gene: TRBD1
clone size: NA
CDR3 protein: CASSPTGRDRGNSNQPQHF
CDR3 DNA: TGTGCCAGTAGTCCAACCGGGCGGGACAGGGGGAATAGCAATCAGCCCCAGCATTTT

V gene: TRBV9
J gene: TRBJ2-7
D gene: TRBD2
clone size: NA
CDR3 protein: CASSVGTSGYEQYF
CDR3 DNA: TGTGCCAGCAGCGTCGGGACTAGCGGTTACGAGCAGTACTTC

V gene: TRBV27
J gene: TRBJ1-1
D gene: NA
clone size: few
CDR3 protein: CASSLTPGFPTEAFF
CDR3 DNA: TGTGCCAGCAGTTTAACCCCCGGGTTTCCCACTGAAGCTTTCTTT

V gene: TRBV21-1
J gene: TRBJ2-6
D gene: NA
clone size: NA
CDR3 protein: CASSKDSSGRPLGANVLTF
CDR3 DNA: TGTGCCAGCAGCAAAGATAGCAGCGGGAGGCCCCTTGGGGCCAACGTCCTGACTTTC

V gene: TRBV19
J gene: TRBJ2-4
D gene: TRBD2
clone size: NA
CDR3 protein: CASSLPMGGSIQYF
CDR3 DNA: TGTGCCAGTAGCCTCCCAATGGGAGGGAGCATTCAGTACTTC

V gene: TRBV9
J gene: TRBJ2-7
D gene: TRBD2
clone size: once
CDR3 protein: CASSARGTSDFYEQYF
CDR3 DNA: TGTGCCAGCAGCGCCAGAGGGACTAGCGATTTCTACGAGCAGTACTTC

V gene: TRBV6-6
J gene: TRBJ1-3
D gene: NA
clone size: NA
CDR3 protein: CASSREFGNTIYF
CDR3 DNA: TGTGCCAGCAGCCGGGAGTTCGGAAACACCATATATTTT

V gene: TRBV5-6
J gene: TRBJ2-7
D gene: NA
clone size: NA
CDR3 protein: CASSGGTVGYEQYF
CDR3 DNA: TGTGCCAGCAGCGGGGGGACAGTGGGCTACGAGCAGTACTTC

V gene: TRBV5-6
J gene: TRBJ2-1
D gene: NA
clone size: NA
CDR3 protein: CASSRGNEQFF
CDR3 DNA: TGTGCCAGCAGCAGGGGTAATGAGCAGTTCTTC

V gene: TRBV28
J gene: TRBJ1-5
D gene: NA
clone size: NA
CDR3 protein: CASSLWVLERQPQHF
CDR3 DNA: TGTGCCAGCAGTTTATGGGTCCTAGAACGCCAGCCCCAGCATTTT

V gene: TRBV5-6
J gene: TRBJ1-2
D gene: TRBD1
clone size: NA
CDR3 protein: CASSKTGQVYTF
CDR3 DNA: TGTGCCAGCAGCAAGACTGGACAGGTCTACACCTTC

V gene: TRBV27
J gene: TRBJ2-3
D gene: TRBD2
clone size: NA
CDR3 protein: CASNVAGAITDTQYF
CDR3 DNA: TGTGCCAGCAACGTGGCGGGAGCTATAACAGATACGCAGTATTTT

V gene: TRBV30
J gene: TRBJ2-2
D gene: TRBD2
clone size: NA
CDR3 protein: CAWSGASGTSGELFF
CDR3 DNA: TGTGCCTGGAGTGGGGCTAGCGGGACCTCCGGGGAGCTGTTTTTT

V gene: TRBV27
J gene: TRBJ1-2
D gene: NA
clone size: NA
CDR3 protein: CASSLSSVSGYTF
CDR3 DNA: TGTGCCAGCAGTTTAAGCTCGGTTAGTGGCTACACCTTC

V gene: TRBV9
J gene: TRBJ2-1
D gene: TRBD2
clone size: NA
CDR3 protein: CASSVSGTGKDNEQFF
CDR3 DNA: TGTGCCAGCAGCGTAAGCGGGACTGGTAAGGACAATGAGCAGTTCTTC

V gene: TRBV5-6
J gene: TRBJ2-7
D gene: TRBD1
clone size: NA
CDR3 protein: CASSFGQGVSYEQYF
CDR3 DNA: TGTGCCAGCAGCTTTGGACAGGGGGTTTCGTACGAGCAGTACTTC

V gene: TRBV18
J gene: TRBJ2-5
D gene: TRBD2
clone size: NA
CDR3 protein: CASSPGLAGAETQYF
CDR3 DNA: TGTGCCAGCTCACCTGGACTAGCGGGAGCGGAGACCCAGTACTTC

V gene: TRBV9
J gene: TRBJ1-1
D gene: TRBD1
clone size: few
CDR3 protein: CASSDRDRRTEAFF
CDR3 DNA: TGTGCCAGCAGCGATCGGGACAGAAGAACTGAAGCTTTCTTT

V gene: TRBV27
J gene: TRBJ2-3
D gene: TRBD2
clone size: once
CDR3 protein: CASSLSAGGPGDTQYF
CDR3 DNA: TGTGCCAGCAGTTTATCGGCGGGAGGGCCTGGAGATACGCAGTATTTT

V gene: TRBV30
J gene: TRBJ1-5
D gene: NA
clone size: NA
CDR3 protein: CAWGSGTISNQPQHF
CDR3 DNA: TGTGCCTGGGGGAGCGGGACAATTAGCAATCAGCCCCAGCATTTT

V gene: TRBV14
J gene: TRBJ2-7
D gene: TRBD1
clone size: NA
CDR3 protein: CASSHGTDYEQYF
CDR3 DNA: TGTGCCAGCAGCCACGGGACAGACTACGAGCAGTACTTC

V gene: TRBV27
J gene: TRBJ2-1
D gene: NA
clone size: NA
CDR3 protein: CASGQGWAYNEQFF
CDR3 DNA: TGTGCCAGCGGGCAGGGGTGGGCCTACAATGAGCAGTTCTTC

V gene: TRBV6-6
J gene: TRBJ2-7
D gene: NA
clone size: NA
CDR3 protein: CASSYSNSYSYEQYF
CDR3 DNA: TGTGCCAGCAGTTACTCGAACTCCTACTCCTACGAGCAGTACTTC

V gene: TRBV19
J gene: TRBJ2-1
D gene: NA
clone size: NA
CDR3 protein: CASSIDSYNEQFF
CDR3 DNA: TGTGCCAGTAGTATCGACAGCTACAATGAGCAGTTCTTC

V gene: TRBV11-3
J gene: TRBJ1-4
D gene: NA
clone size: NA
CDR3 protein: CASSSGTRNNEKLFF
CDR3 DNA: TGTGCCAGCAGCTCAGGGACACGGAACAATGAAAAACTGTTTTTT

V gene: TRBV14
J gene: TRBJ1-1
D gene: NA
clone size: NA
CDR3 protein: CASSQGAHTEAFF
CDR3 DNA: TGTGCCAGCAGCCAAGGGGCCCATACTGAAGCTTTCTTT

V gene: TRBV7-6
J gene: TRBJ2-7
D gene: NA
clone size: NA
CDR3 protein: CASSLQESYEQYF
CDR3 DNA: TGTGCCAGCAGCTTACAGGAATCCTACGAGCAGTACTTC

V gene: TRBV18
J gene: TRBJ1-1
D gene: TRBD1
clone size: NA
CDR3 protein: CASSPPGGQGSWTEAFF
CDR3 DNA: TGTGCCAGCTCACCACCGGGGGGACAGGGATCGTGGACTGAAGCTTTCTTT

V gene: TRBV27
J gene: TRBJ2-7
D gene: TRBD1
clone size: NA
CDR3 protein: CASSYRDSSYEQYF
CDR3 DNA: TGTGCCAGCAGCTATCGGGACAGCTCCTACGAGCAGTACTTC

V gene: TRBV7-2
J gene: TRBJ1-1
D gene: NA
clone size: NA
CDR3 protein: CASSLDRLGEAFF
CDR3 DNA: TGTGCCAGCAGCTTAGACAGGTTGGGTGAAGCTTTCTTT

V gene: TRBV7-9
J gene: TRBJ2-1
D gene: TRBD2
clone size: NA
CDR3 protein: CASDPRTSMGDEQFF
CDR3 DNA: TGTGCCAGCGACCCAAGGACTAGCATGGGGGATGAGCAGTTCTTC

V gene: TRBV6-5
J gene: TRBJ1-4
D gene: TRBD1
clone size: NA
CDR3 protein: CASSLQGTNEKLFF
CDR3 DNA: TGTGCCAGCAGTTTACAGGGGACTAATGAAAAACTGTTTTTT

V gene: TRBV28
J gene: TRBJ2-6
D gene: NA
clone size: once
CDR3 protein: CASSLTWDIRSSGANVLTF
CDR3 DNA: TGTGCCAGCAGTCTTACCTGGGACATTCGTAGCTCTGGGGCCAACGTCCTGACTTTC